These T cell receptor beta chains were read from a single sample in a study of Tregs in tolerant kidney transplant recipients. Repertoires were generated with immunoSEQ multiplex PCR, while TCRdb's copy carries only in-frame clones and drops some. The sample carries more than 20,000 clones, about 85% recorded once. The sequencing here drew on CD8+ T cells from blood (PBMCs), taken 6 months after the transplant. The source of these receptors is a human patient who received a combined kidney and bone marrow transplant. Some T cells may be provided by the graft donor. CDR3s include the opening cysteine and the closing phenylalanine or tryptophan. The order of the fields is CDR3 length, J gene, V gene, CDR3 protein.

len: 14
j_gene: TRBJ1-1
v_gene: TRBV7-9
CDR3aa: CASRATDWNTEAFF

len: 13
j_gene: TRBJ2-7
v_gene: TRBV5-1
CDR3aa: CASSFELSYEQYF

len: 14
j_gene: TRBJ2-1
v_gene: TRBV6-5
CDR3aa: CASRSGTTVFEQFF

len: 13
j_gene: TRBJ1-1
v_gene: TRBV7-3
CDR3aa: CASSLGGSTEAFF

len: 14
j_gene: TRBJ1-2
v_gene: TRBV29-1
CDR3aa: CSVESRDRENGYTF

len: 12
j_gene: TRBJ1-2
v_gene: TRBV19
CDR3aa: CASAGSNYGYTF

len: 13
j_gene: TRBJ2-7
v_gene: TRBV30
CDR3aa: CAWRNGGDYEQYF

len: 14
j_gene: TRBJ2-1
v_gene: TRBV19
CDR3aa: CASSWVGGYNEQFF

len: 13
j_gene: TRBJ2-2
v_gene: TRBV4-3
CDR3aa: CASSQDSSGELFF

len: 14
j_gene: TRBJ1-2
v_gene: TRBV4-1
CDR3aa: CASSQPGTGPGYTF